This TCR beta chain was identified during a study of T cells in Graves' hyperthyroidism and ophthalmopathy. General observations from the study: Among thyroid clonotypes expanded above 0.001, most also appeared in blood. With a median lead of around 6.7 months before onset, the model predicted ophthalmopathy.

Germline assignment: CDR1 DFQATT and CDR2 SNEGSKA (reference sequence). The CDR3 consists of 14 residues. Trimming took 4 bases from V and 0 from J, leaving 11 bases between them. Patients were aged 18 to 65, had disease duration under 2 months, and had newly diagnosed hyperthyroidism. Uncontrolled infection, other autoimmune disease, pregnancy or lactation disqualified patients from enrolment. From RNA transcripts, TCR beta CDR3 regions were amplified. First-round RT-PCR with HTBI primers amplified the TCR CDR3 region. One entry per CDR3 protein results from TCRdb running MiXCR on the multiplex PCR reads. The table records approximately 430,000 distinct CDR3 sequences, less than 20% of them present only once. This clonotype was detected ten times or more. The target antigen is unknown.

Sequenced sample: blood. This TCR was recovered from a woman between 18 and 29 years old with Graves' hyperthyroidism. The genes are TRBV20-1 and TRBJ2-3; D is possibly TRBD2 (6 bases). The CDR3 region has the DNA TGCAGTGCTACGGGACTTACTAGCACAGATACGCAGTATTTT. Amino acids: CSATGLTSTDTQYF.